The rows below give T cell receptor beta chains drawn from one sample of a study of early T cells in non-severe SARS-CoV-2 infection. TCRdb analysed the 5' RACE reads with MiXCR anew, one entry per CDR3 protein. The sample records 40,000 to 60,000 distinct CDR3 sequences, around 4.6% being singletons. The sample comprised whole blood. The origin of the receptors is an adult who was a healthcare worker with PCR-confirmed SARS-CoV-2 infection or an uninfected control (not recorded which). Each CDR3 is given with its conserved first and last residue. Each record gives: clone size, D gene, J gene, V gene, CDR3 protein, CDR3 DNA. The D gene is left open where the match is weak. Expanded clones get a size class; other rows say once, few or many, or leave the size out.

many | . | TRBJ2-2 | TRBV27 | CASSFGGGGTGELFF | TGTGCCAGCAGTTTTGGGGGAGGTGGAACCGGGGAGCTGTTTTTT
many | . | TRBJ2-3 | TRBV10-1 | CASSEGVTQYF | TGCGCCAGCAGTGAGGGGGTTACGCAGTATTTT
few | TRBD1 | TRBJ2-3 | TRBV27 | CASSETVTGVTDTQYF | TGTGCCAGCAGTGAAACCGTGACAGGGGTCACAGATACGCAGTATTTT
. | . | TRBJ1-1 | TRBV18 | CASSKGTEAFF | TGTGCCAGCTCAAAGGGCACTGAAGCTTTCTTT
many | TRBD2 | TRBJ2-1 | TRBV3-1 | CASSSSGAGYNEQFF | TGTGCCAGCAGCTCATCGGGAGCGGGGTACAATGAGCAGTTCTTC
many | . | TRBJ1-2 | TRBV3-1 | CASRGGNTGYTF | TGTGCCAGCAGAGGTGGAAATACTGGCTACACCTTC
many | . | TRBJ2-1 | TRBV30 | CAWDKGQPYNEQFF | TGTGCCTGGGATAAAGGACAGCCCTACAATGAGCAGTTCTTC
many | . | TRBJ2-3 | TRBV5-1 | CASSSPTDTDTQYF | TGCGCCAGCAGCTCTCCGACGGACACAGATACGCAGTATTTT
many | . | TRBJ1-4 | TRBV7-9 | CASSLGHAGAEKLFF | TGTGCCAGCAGCTTAGGTCATGCGGGGGCAGAAAAACTGTTTTTT
medium-sized | TRBD1 | TRBJ2-2 | TRBV27 | CASKLTGGGTGELFF | TGTGCCAGCAAACTTACAGGGGGAGGCACCGGGGAGCTGTTTTTT
many | . | TRBJ2-3 | TRBV5-5 | CAASREVGTDTQYF | TGTGCCGCCTCCAGGGAAGTGGGCACAGATACGCAGTATTTT
few | TRBD1 | TRBJ1-1 | TRBV3-1 | CASSQNRGAEAFF | TGTGCCAGCAGCCAGAACAGGGGTGCTGAAGCTTTCTTT
many | . | TRBJ2-1 | TRBV7-2 | CASSLINEQFF | TGTGCCAGCAGCTTAATAAATGAGCAGTTCTTC
many | TRBD1 | TRBJ2-5 | TRBV29-1 | CSGLPRTGAPDQETQYF | TGCAGCGGCTTACCCCGTACAGGGGCCCCCGACCAAGAGACCCAGTACTTC
. | . | TRBJ1-2 | TRBV27 | CASSAGDYGYTF | TGTGCCAGCTCGGCAGGGGACTATGGCTACACCTTC
many | . | TRBJ1-3 | TRBV28 | CASDTGISGNTIYF | TGTGCCAGCGACACAGGGATCTCTGGAAACACCATATATTTT
many | . | TRBJ2-3 | TRBV24-1 | CATSDHKLDIPDTQYF | TGTGCCACCAGTGATCACAAACTAGATATCCCAGATACGCAGTATTTT
. | . | TRBJ1-5 | TRBV6-2/TRBV6-3 | CASSYWLARSGNQPQHF | TGTGCCAGCAGTTACTGGCTAGCCAGGTCAGGCAATCAGCCCCAGCATTTT
. | TRBD2 | TRBJ2-3 | TRBV10-2 | CASSGTSVDTQYF | TGCGCCAGCAGTGGGACTAGCGTAGATACGCAGTATTTT
many | TRBD1 | TRBJ1-1 | TRBV18 | CASSPPTAGGAEAFF | TGTGCCAGCTCACCACCGACGGCAGGGGGAGCGGAAGCTTTCTTT
many | TRBD1 | TRBJ1-1 | TRBV18 | CASSPRPGQGNAEAFF | TGTGCCAGCTCACCGCGCCCGGGACAGGGCAACGCTGAAGCTTTCTTT
few | . | TRBJ2-2 | TRBV29-1 | CSVDGRLTGELFF | TGCAGCGTTGATGGCAGGCTCACCGGGGAGCTGTTTTTT
many | . | TRBJ2-7 | TRBV28 | CASSSTSVSGSYEQYF | TGTGCCAGCAGTTCAACCTCGGTTTCGGGCTCCTACGAGCAGTACTTC
many | . | TRBJ1-3 | TRBV20-1 | CSARDAANSGNTIYF | TGCAGTGCTAGAGATGCTGCCAACTCTGGAAACACCATATATTTT
many | TRBD2 | TRBJ2-3 | TRBV7-8 | CASSTAVAGVTDTQYF | TGTGCCAGCAGCACTGCAGTAGCGGGCGTCACAGATACGCAGTATTTT
. | TRBD2 | TRBJ2-3 | TRBV9 | CASSVGGLADQLDTQYF | TGTGCCAGCAGCGTAGGCGGACTAGCGGACCAACTAGATACGCAGTATTTT
few | TRBD2 | TRBJ2-1 | TRBV5-1 | CASSPAGTSAYNEQFF | TGCGCCAGCAGCCCCGCCGGGACTAGCGCCTACAATGAGCAGTTCTTC
many | . | TRBJ2-7 | TRBV27 | CASSLTRSGYLEQYF | TGTGCCAGCAGTTTAACGAGGTCAGGCTATCTCGAGCAGTACTTC
many | . | TRBJ2-3 | TRBV10-3 | CAISRRTDTQYF | TGTGCCATCAGTCGGCGCACAGATACGCAGTATTTT
many | TRBD2 | TRBJ2-1 | TRBV11-3 | CASSFRLAGYNEQFF | TGTGCCAGCAGCTTCAGACTAGCAGGCTACAATGAGCAGTTCTTC
few | . | TRBJ1-6 | TRBV20-1 | CSARDGGSDNSPLHF | TGCAGTGCTAGAGATGGGGGGTCAGATAATTCACCCCTCCACTTT
. | . | TRBJ2-5 | TRBV7-2 | CASSLRGTSQETQYF | TGTGCCAGCAGCTTAAGAGGTACTAGCCAAGAGACCCAGTACTTC
many | TRBD1 | TRBJ1-1 | TRBV5-1 | CASSVQGGYNTEAFF | TGCGCCAGCAGCGTACAGGGGGGATACAACACTGAAGCTTTCTTT
many | . | TRBJ2-5 | TRBV13 | CASSLIVRETQYF | TGTGCCAGCAGCTTAATCGTCAGGGAGACCCAGTACTTC
many | . | TRBJ2-1 | TRBV6-5 | CASSRHLLGYNEQFF | TGTGCCAGCAGTCGCCACTTACTAGGGTACAATGAGCAGTTCTTC
many | . | TRBJ1-5 | TRBV2 | CASSETGNNQPQHF | TGTGCCAGCAGTGAAACGGGGAACAATCAGCCCCAGCATTTT
many | . | TRBJ2-5 | TRBV5-1 | CASSLRRGAGSMETQYF | TGCGCCAGCAGCTTGCGAAGGGGAGCCGGGTCAATGGAGACCCAGTACTTC
many | . | TRBJ2-1 | TRBV19 | CASSIGVEQFF | TGTGCCAGTAGTATAGGAGTTGAGCAGTTCTTC
. | TRBD1 | TRBJ1-2 | TRBV2 | CASSVVGQHYGYTF | TGTGCCAGCAGTGTGGTGGGACAGCACTATGGCTACACCTTC
few | TRBD1 | TRBJ1-1 | TRBV2 | CASRDRAHTEAFF | TGTGCCAGCAGGGACAGGGCCCACACTGAAGCTTTCTTT
many | TRBD1 | TRBJ1-4 | TRBV2 | CASSSAPPGQGNEKLFF | TGTGCCAGCAGTTCCGCGCCCCCGGGACAGGGTAATGAAAAACTGTTTTTT